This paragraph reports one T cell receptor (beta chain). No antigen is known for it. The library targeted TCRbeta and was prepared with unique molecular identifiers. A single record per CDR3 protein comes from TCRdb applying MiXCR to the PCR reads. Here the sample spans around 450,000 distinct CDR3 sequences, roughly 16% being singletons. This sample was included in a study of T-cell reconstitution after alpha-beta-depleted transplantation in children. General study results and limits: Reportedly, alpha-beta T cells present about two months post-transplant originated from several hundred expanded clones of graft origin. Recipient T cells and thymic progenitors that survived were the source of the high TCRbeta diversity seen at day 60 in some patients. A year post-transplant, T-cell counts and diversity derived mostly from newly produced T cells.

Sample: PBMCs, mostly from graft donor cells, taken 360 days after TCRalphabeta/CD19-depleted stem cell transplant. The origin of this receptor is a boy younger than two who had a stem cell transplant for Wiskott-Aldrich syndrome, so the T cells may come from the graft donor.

As DNA, the CDR3 is TGTGCCAGCAGCATCGGAGGGTATGAGCAGTTCTTC. This encodes CASSIGGYEQFF. The chain is built from TRBV7-6 and TRBJ2-1, with a tentative D call TRBD2 (6 bases). Germline CDR1 is SGHVS and CDR2 is FNYEAQ. The ends were cut back, 5 bases at V and 8 bases at J, with 10 bases in the middle. CDR3 size: 12 residues.